This T cell receptor (beta chain) appears in the sequencing data of a study of blood T cell repertoires in COVID-19. Study overall: Sample material is recorded as cDNA or gDNA derived from T cells, B-cell-depleted T cells, or PBMCs.

The sample holds one count of this clone. CDR3 length equals 17 residues. The trim removed 3 bases at V and 3 bases at J, leaving 12 bases unmatched. Per the germline V gene, CDR1 is MDHEN and CDR2 is SYDVKM. Authors' methods: Amplification of reference gene primers provided the estimated nucleated cell counts. Produced via immunoSEQ multiplex PCR; TCRdb's table is partial and in-frame only. Clone size and the V and J calls come from that table; the DNA yielded D and trimming. This sample yields 170,000 or so clones, of which approximately 83% are seen a single time; 2.5% to 3.5% belongs to the top ten.

The TCR was taken from a woman aged 55-70 years with acute or convalescent COVID-19. This rearrangement joins TRBV28 to TRBJ2-3, with 7 nucleotides matching TRBD1. Material: peripheral blood. In DNA form, the CDR3 reads TGTGCCAGCAGTTTTCAAAGGGGGCGATTTGGAACAGATACGCAGTATTTT. It yields the protein CASSFQRGRFGTDTQYF.